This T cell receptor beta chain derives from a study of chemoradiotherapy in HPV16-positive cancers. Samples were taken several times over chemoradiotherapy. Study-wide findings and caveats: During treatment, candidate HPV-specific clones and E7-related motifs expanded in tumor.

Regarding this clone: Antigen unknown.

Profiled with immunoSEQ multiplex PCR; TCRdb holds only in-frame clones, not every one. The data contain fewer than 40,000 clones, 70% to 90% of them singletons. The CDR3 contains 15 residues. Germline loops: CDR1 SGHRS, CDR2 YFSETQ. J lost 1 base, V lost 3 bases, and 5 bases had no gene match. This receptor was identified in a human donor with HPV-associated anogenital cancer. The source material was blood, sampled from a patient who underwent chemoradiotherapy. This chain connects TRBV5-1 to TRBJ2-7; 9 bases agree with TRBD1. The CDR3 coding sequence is TGCGCCAGCAGCTACCGACAGGGGGGGTCCTACGAGCAGTACTTC. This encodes CASSYRQGGSYEQYF.